The present entry profiles one T cell receptor (beta chain) with its context. The method was immunoSEQ multiplex PCR; TCRdb's version includes in-frame clones alone and lacks a portion of them. The table shows around 140,000 clones, with more than 75% occurring only once. V dropped 4 bases and J dropped 2; count of bases not matched to a gene: 4. The germline CDR1 and CDR2 sequences are MDHEN and SYDVKM. The CDR3 contains 15 residues. This specimen comes from a study of T cell responses to AZD1222 COVID-19 vaccine. The input for sequencing was peripheral blood, taken on day 0 of AZD1222 vaccination. The clonotype comes from an adult in good health. The chain uses TRBV28 and TRBJ1-3; 8 bases align to TRBD1. The CDR3 DNA follows: TGTGCCAGCAGTTCCCCAGGGGGCACTGGAAACACCATATATTTT. Amino acid sequence: CASSSPGGTGNTIYF.